The sequence of this T cell receptor (beta chain) was determined in a study of T-cell memory formation after mild COVID-19. The study, taken as a whole, reports: A second wave of clones peaked on day 37, and their SARS-CoV-2 specificity went unconfirmed.

This CDR3 has 14 amino acids. Deletions cut 0 bases from V and 6 bases from J, with 12 bases between. In germline, CDR1 is SGHDT, CDR2 YYEEEE. Turning to this clonotype: Its antigen is currently unknown.

Via MiXCR, TCRdb re-called the 5' RACE reads, giving one row per CDR3 protein. The sample has about 190,000 distinct CDR3 sequences; about 22% are singletons. The clonotype originates from an adult woman who had mild COVID-19 (a few samples of this study predate the infection). Cell type and time point are not known. The source material was PBMCs or a T cell subset sorted from them (not recorded which). The V gene is TRBV5-6, the J gene TRBJ1-1; possible D gene TRBD1, 5 bases. In DNA form, the CDR3 reads TGTGCCAGCAGCTTGGGGGGGTCGGCCCCTGAAGCTTTCTTT. It yields the protein CASSLGGSAPEAFF.